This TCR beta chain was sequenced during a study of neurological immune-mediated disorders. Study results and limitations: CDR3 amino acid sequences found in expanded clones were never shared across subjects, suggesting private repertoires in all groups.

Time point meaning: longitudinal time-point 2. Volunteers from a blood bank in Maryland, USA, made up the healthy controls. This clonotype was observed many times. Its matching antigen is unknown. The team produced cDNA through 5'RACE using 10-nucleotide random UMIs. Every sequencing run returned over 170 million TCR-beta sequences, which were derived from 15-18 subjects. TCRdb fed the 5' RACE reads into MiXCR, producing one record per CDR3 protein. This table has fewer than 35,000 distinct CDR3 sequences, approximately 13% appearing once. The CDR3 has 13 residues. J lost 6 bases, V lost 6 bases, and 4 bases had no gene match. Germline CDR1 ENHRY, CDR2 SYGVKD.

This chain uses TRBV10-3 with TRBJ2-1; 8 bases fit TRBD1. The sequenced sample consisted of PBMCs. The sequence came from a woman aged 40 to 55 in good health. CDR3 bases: TGTGCCATCAGAGAGGACAGGGTCAATGAGCAGTTCTTC. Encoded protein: CAIREDRVNEQFF.